A single sample is the source of the 25 T cell receptor beta chains below, sequenced in a study of human thymus T cells. Assay: immunoSEQ multiplex PCR; the TCRdb copy retains only in-frame clones and omits some. The repertoire includes just over 45,000 clones, 95% of them detected once, and approximately 0.18% sits in the top ten. The source material was blood. The source is a girl under three years old with a congenital heart defect but otherwise immunologically healthy.

This clone was found a few times. CDR3 coding DNA: TGTGCCAGCAGTTTAGGGGTACAAGGAAACACCATATATTTT. This sequence encodes CASSLGVQGNTIYF. This chain links TRBV28 with TRBJ1-3; D gene unclear. V lost 2 bases, J lost 4 bases, and 9 bases lay in between. CDR3 length: 14 residues. CDR1 is MDHEN, CDR2 SYDVKM, per germline.

The genes are TRBV6-5 and TRBJ2-7, with D perhaps matching TRBD1 (5 bases). V lost 8 bases and J 0 bases, leaving 14 bases between the germline ends. The germline CDR1 and CDR2 sequences are MNHEY and SVGAGI. The CDR3 sequence is 14 residues long. In DNA, the CDR3 is TGTGCCAGCTCCACCCTAAGGGGCTCCTACGAGCAGTACTTC. Translated, it gives CASSTLRGSYEQYF.

The V call is TRBV28, the J call TRBJ2-5; 7 bases line up with TRBD1. This CDR3 contains 17 residues. With 3 bases clipped from V and 2 bases from J, the junction kept 12 bases outside the gene matches. The germline CDR1 and CDR2 sequences are MDHEN and SYDVKM. As DNA, the CDR3 is TGTGCCAGCAGTTTGCTGACAGGGCGAAGGGCGCAAGAGACCCAGTACTTC. It is translated as CASSLLTGRRAQETQYF.

The chain couples TRBV7-8 to TRBJ2-7; D possibly corresponds to TRBD2 (7 bases). V lost 5 bases to trimming and J lost 1 base, with 18 bases between them. Germline V CDR1 and CDR2: SGHVS, FQNEAQ. The CDR3 is 16 residues long. The CDR3 loop reads CASSTVRGGVSYEQYF. DNA of the CDR3: TGTGCCAGCAGCACAGTGAGGGGGGGCGTGTCCTACGAGCAGTACTTC.

The chain joins TRBV7-9 to TRBJ2-1; TRBD2 is a possible D gene (6 bases). Germline CDR1 is SEHNR and CDR2 is FQNEAQ (reference sequence). Trimming took 5 bases from V and 7 from J, leaving 12 bases between them. CDR3 size: 13 residues. The CDR3 nucleotides are TGTGCCAGCAGCAAGACCGGGGGTAATGAGCAGTTCTTC. It encodes CASSKTGGNEQFF.

The V gene is TRBV29-1, the J gene TRBJ1-1; D is ambiguous. Germline assignment: CDR1 SQVTM and CDR2 ANQGSEA. V dropped 0 bases and J dropped 3 bases, with 8 bases sitting between them. CDR3 size: 13 residues. The CDR3 DNA reads as TGCAGCGTTGAAGATGAAGGGTACACTGAAGCTTTCTTT. This codes for CSVEDEGYTEAFF. The full variable domain, completed using reference TRBV29-1 and TRBJ1-1, is SAVISQKPSRDICQRGTSLTIQCQVDSQVTMMFWYRQQPGQSLTLIATANQGSEATYESGFVIDKFPISRPNLTFSTLTVSNMSPEDSSIYLCSVEDEGYTEAFFGQGTRLTVV.

The chain joins TRBV11-2 to TRBJ1-4, with D perhaps TRBD1 (6 bases). V gave up 0 bases and J gave up 3 bases, with 23 bases separating them. The CDR3 covers 20 residues. Germline lookup yields CDR1 SGHAT and CDR2 FQNNGV. CDR3 sequence: CASSLDRIFHRVTSNEKLFF. For the CDR3, the DNA is TGTGCCAGCAGCTTAGACAGGATATTTCACAGGGTTACGTCTAATGAAAAACTGTTTTTT.

The rearrangement uses TRBV5-4 and TRBJ2-7, with TRBD1 identical over 7 bases. The germline gives CDR1 SGHNT, CDR2 YYREEE (reference sequence). V lost 1 base and J lost 2; bases outside the gene matches: 6. The CDR3 extends over 15 amino acids. The DNA of the CDR3 is TGTGCCAGCAGCTTGCGAGGGGGCCCTCCCTACGAGCAGTACTTC. This encodes CASSLRGGPPYEQYF.

This chain joins TRBV28 and TRBJ2-7; D may be TRBD2 (5 bases). The CDR3 extends over 16 amino acids. The V gene's germline CDR1 is MDHEN and CDR2 SYDVKM. Trimming took off 1 base at V and 3 bases at J, with 16 bases between the two ends. The CDR3 coding sequence is TGTGCCAGCAGTTTATTAGCGAATCCCTACTTCTACGAGCAGTACTTC. It codes for CASSLLANPYFYEQYF.

The genes are TRBV2 and TRBJ2-5; the match to TRBD1 covers 9 bases. The CDR3 sequence is 14 residues long. Germline CDR1 reads SNHLY; CDR2 reads FYNNEI. After removal of 5 bases from V and 4 bases from J, the junction contained 5 bases not matched to a gene. The CDR3 DNA reads TGTGCCAGCAGTAGAGACAGGGGGGCAGAGACCCAGTACTTC. Its translation is CASSRDRGAETQYF.

This clone was seen only once. The V call is TRBV6-5, the J call TRBJ2-3; D possibly corresponds to TRBD2 (6 bases). V was cut by 5 bases and J by 7 bases, with 13 bases left in between. This CDR3 has 13 residues. CDR1 is MNHEY, CDR2 SVGAGI, per germline. This chain's CDR3 is CASSPWDWNTQYF. The CDR3 bases are TGTGCCAGCAGTCCCTGGGACTGGAATACGCAGTATTTT.

The chain carries TRBV27 and TRBJ2-2; D remains ambiguous. V was trimmed by 1 base and J by 6 bases, leaving 9 bases between them. From germline, CDR1 is MNHEY and CDR2 SMNVEV (reference sequence). The CDR3 has 14 amino acids. The CDR3 bases are TGTGCCAGCAGTTTATTAGGCCTGGCCGGGGAGCTGTTTTTT. Encoded protein: CASSLLGLAGELFF.

The CDR3 region has the DNA TGCGCCAGCTGTCGGGGCTCCTACAATGAGCAGTTCTTC. Its protein product is CASCRGSYNEQFF. The gene calls are TRBV5-1 and TRBJ2-1; weak D call: TRBD2 (5 bases). Trimming took 7 bases from V and 0 from J, leaving 8 bases between them. Germline V gene lookup returns CDR1 SGHRS and CDR2 YFSETQ. The CDR3 consists of 13 residues.

J is TRBJ1-2 and V is TRBV2; TRBD1 might be the D (5 bases). The V gene lost 4 bases and the J gene lost 2 bases, with 8 bases spanning the gap. The CDR3 length is 13 residues. Germline V gene lookup returns CDR1 SNHLY and CDR2 FYNNEI. This CDR3 reads CASSGQLNYGYTF. For the CDR3, the DNA is TGTGCCAGCAGTGGACAGTTGAACTATGGCTACACCTTC.

This rearrangement joins TRBV18 to TRBJ2-5; D is ambiguous. This CDR3 is built from 14 residues. Trimming shortened V by 3 bases and J by 4 bases, and 12 bases separated the two germline ends. Germline V gene sequence: CDR1 KGHSH, CDR2 LQKENI. CDR3 region: CASSPAPTGETQYF. CDR3 nucleotides: TGTGCCAGCTCACCGGCCCCTACTGGAGAGACCCAGTACTTC.

The J gene is TRBJ1-1, the V gene TRBV5-1; possible D gene TRBD1, 5 bases. V gave up 4 bases and J gave up 0 bases, with 19 bases separating them. The CDR3 length is 17 residues. Germline-derived CDR1 and CDR2 are SGHRS and YFSETQ. The CDR3 DNA reads as TGCGCCAGCAGCCTGGGATGGAAGGGACGGTTGAACACTGAAGCTTTCTTT. Residues: CASSLGWKGRLNTEAFF.

The CDR3, as DNA: TGTGCCTGGAGTGTACAGGCCTCGGGACTAGGGGGCCATGAGCAGTTCTTC. Translation gives CAWSVQASGLGGHEQFF. V and J are TRBV30 and TRBJ2-1, with TRBD2 as a possible D gene (8 bases). The CDR3 loop spans 17 amino acids. V gave up 0 bases and J gave up 8 bases, with 23 bases separating them. CDR1 GTSNPN and CDR2 SVGIG come from the germline V gene (reference sequence).

This rearrangement joins TRBV21-1 to TRBJ2-1; TRBD2 is the table's D call, not checked against the DNA. TRBV21-1 is termed a pseudogene. The CDR3 is made up of 15 amino acids. CDR3 nucleotide sequence: TGTGCCAGCAGCAAAGCGCGAAAGACTAAAAATGAGCAGTTCTTC. Translation: CASSKARKTKNEQFF.

CDR3 protein: CASSGRGWVNQETQYF. The CDR3 DNA follows: TGTGCCAGCAGTGGAAGGGGTTGGGTTAACCAAGAGACCCAGTACTTC. The V call is TRBV2, the J call TRBJ2-5, with a weak D call TRBD1 (5 bases). V was shortened by 4 bases and J by 0 bases, with 15 bases between the two germline ends. The germline gives CDR1 SNHLY, CDR2 FYNNEI. There are 16 residues in the CDR3. The full variable domain, completed using reference TRBV2 and TRBJ2-5, is EPEVTQTPSHQVTQMGQEVILRCVPISNHLYFYWYRQILGQKVEFLVSFYNNEISEKSEIFDDQFSVERPDGSNFTLKIRSTKLEDSAMYFCASSGRGWVNQETQYFGPGTRLLVL.

The chain carries TRBV10-1 and TRBJ2-1; D uncertain. CDR1 and CDR2 from the germline V gene are WNHNN and SYGVQD (reference sequence). The CDR3 consists of 15 residues. With 0 bases removed from V and 4 bases from J, the gap between germline ends came to 10 bases. The CDR3: CASSESVPPYNEQFF. For the CDR3, the DNA is TGCGCCAGCAGTGAGTCGGTACCACCATACAATGAGCAGTTCTTC.

The chain couples TRBV28 to TRBJ2-7, with 8 positions matching TRBD1. The CDR3 has 14 residues. Per germline, CDR1 MDHEN and CDR2 SYDVKM. V shed 8 bases, J shed 3 bases, and the junction held 9 bases outside the gene matches. The CDR3 DNA reads as TGTGCCAGCCGTACCGGGACAGGACACTACGAGCAGTACTTC. Its protein product is CASRTGTGHYEQYF.

This clone appeared a few times. The rearrangement joins TRBV7-2 to TRBJ2-3; 10 positions agree with TRBD1. V shed 5 bases, J shed 3 bases, and the junction held 5 bases outside the gene matches. Germline V gene lookup returns CDR1 SGHTA and CDR2 FQGNSA. The CDR3 totals 15 residues. The CDR3 protein is CASSARQGATDTQYF. The DNA for the CDR3 is TGTGCCAGCAGCGCTAGACAGGGGGCGACAGATACGCAGTATTTT.

V and J are TRBV18 and TRBJ1-2; 7 bases align to TRBD1. CDR1 is KGHSH and CDR2 is LQKENI in the germline V gene. Unmatched junction bases numbered 10, after V lost 3 bases and J lost 6 bases. The CDR3 is 15 residues long. CDR3 coding DNA: TGTGCCAGCTCACCCTACGGGACAGTTTTAGATGGCTACACCTTC. The encoded protein is CASSPYGTVLDGYTF.

This chain joins TRBV10-3 and TRBJ2-1; TRBD2 agrees at 13 bases. The J segment lost 2 bases and the V segment lost 10 bases, leaving 11 bases of the junction unmatched. CDR1 is ENHRY and CDR2 is SYGVKD in the germline V gene. CDR3 length: 17 residues. DNA for the CDR3: TGTGCCACAGACAGGACTAGCGGGAGTGGCACCTACAATGAGCAGTTCTTC. Amino acids: CATDRTSGSGTYNEQFF.

The chain is built from TRBV11-2 and TRBJ2-7; 9 bases are shared with TRBD1. The CDR3 length is 19 residues. V trimming: 2 bases; J trimming: 6 bases; junction bases outside the gene matches: 20. The germline gives CDR1 SGHAT, CDR2 FQNNGV. The CDR3 nucleotides are TGTGCCAGCAGCTTAAGGACAGGGGACAGGGAGGAGGTTAGTTGCGAGCAGTACTTC. Translating gives CASSLRTGDREEVSCEQYF. Full variable domain (remainder filled in from reference TRBV11-2 and TRBJ2-7): EAGVAQSPRYKIIEKRQSVAFWCNPISGHATLYWYQQILGQGPKLLIQFQNNGVVDDSQLPKDRFSAERLKGVDSTLKIQPAKLEDSAVYLCASSLRTGDREEVSCEQYFGPGTRLTVT.